Described below is a single TCR beta chain sequence and its context. Its antigen has not been determined. Base qualities are not at hand, and no much larger clone is one base apart. The record originates from a study of somatic mutations in cytotoxic T cells in rheumatoid arthritis (dated by TCRdb to 2015 to 2018). In terms of the full investigation: Before any treatment started and right after they were diagnosed, patients gave peripheral blood samples (roughly 31 ml EDTA). Follow-up samples were taken post-diagnosis during immunosuppressive therapy with agents such as methotrexate, hydroxychloroquine and sulfasalazine. Sorted V beta1+ cells also underwent TCRB sequencing, and some V beta antibody-stained T-cell populations were flow-sorted at nearly 100% purity on a FACSAria II or Sony SH800. Whether expanded CD8+ T-cell clones in untreated, newly diagnosed rheumatoid arthritis carry somatic mutations was the study question, and clonality was characterized with TCRB deep sequencing. TCRB deep sequencing covered roughly 60 patients with rheumatoid arthritis along with about 20 healthy controls. Patient and control groups had essentially identical median ages.

Positive magnetic bead selection on an AutoMACS was used to isolate CD4+ and CD8+ cells, with flow cytometry used to check purity. A TCR V beta antibody panel was used in flow cytometry to screen first for clonal expansions, which were then characterized by TCRB deep sequencing of sorted CD8+ fractions. Peripheral blood mononuclear cells were isolated by Ficoll-Paque PLUS density gradient separation. Nucleospin Tissue or Tissue XS kits were used to extract DNA from CD4-enriched, CD8-enriched or PBMC samples, and a Qubit 2.0 fluorometer was used for quantification. Genomic DNA underwent TCRB CDR3 sequencing using the immunoSEQ assay. As for how the authors treated the data: Patient CD8+ clones larger than 1% were compared against published virus-specific TCRB sequences, and only a few matched. The analyses included only productive TCRB rearrangements. Defining a clone by its unique TCRB CDR3 sequence, the study calculated clonality as a productive clonality index derived from Shannon entropy. To calculate repertoire overlap between two samples, the template counts of each clone were considered relative to each sample's total templates. Flow cytometry-measured V-gene usage correlated with V-gene usage from TCRB sequencing, with a Spearman r of 0.61. TCRdb limited this immuneACCESS table to in-frame rearrangements with V and J called. A share of clones is missing; checked studies link under half to unresolved V genes, and the rest is unexplained. Clone size and the V and J calls come from that table; the DNA yielded D and trimming. This sample has thousands of clones in its table, and approximately 80% of those were observed once. The top ten constitute about 32% of the sample.

Points the paper makes about the study in general: No adjustment for multiple comparisons was made for the slight TRBV07 underrepresentation in patients. CD8+ clonality increased with age in patients (Spearman r of about 0.49) but not in healthy controls. Rheumatoid arthritis patients and age-matched healthy controls did not significantly differ in CD8+ T-cell clonality. Several identical CD8+ TCRB sequences were found in both blood and synovial fluid, and in about an eighth of the 65 patients the largest CD8+ clone exceeded 20% of CD8+ cells. The expanded CD8+ clones had unknown antigen targets, and not appearing in virus-specific databases did not rule out that they were virus-specific.

From cysteine to phenylalanine, the CDR3 is 13 amino acids long. Only the CDR3 portion is preserved as DNA: 39 bases, with reading frame beginning at the first base. CDR1 LNHDA and CDR2 SQIVND are derived from the germline V gene (reference sequence). Relative to germline, V is 4 bases shorter and J is 3 bases shorter, with 7 bases between their ends. This clonotype was obtained from a woman in her 70s with rheumatoid arthritis. The sequence links TRBV19 to TRBJ2-1; the best D guess is TRBD1, with 5 bases matching. The sample consisted of CD8+ T cells sorted from blood, taken at a follow-up visit. CDR3 protein: CASSKDNYNEQFF. The nucleotide sequence is given as TGTGCCAGTAGTAAGGACAACTACAATGAGCAGTTCTTC.